A selection of T cell receptor beta chains follows, all from one sample in a study of blood T cell repertoires in COVID-19. Profiled with immunoSEQ multiplex PCR; TCRdb holds only in-frame clones, not every one. The repertoire holds 90,000 to 150,000 clones, around 80% seen once, with 5% to 7.5% in the top ten. Sequenced sample: peripheral blood. Receptors originate from a man aged 70-80 years with acute or convalescent COVID-19. Both conserved end residues are part of each CDR3. Fields, in order: clone size, J gene, D gene, V gene, CDR3 protein, CDR3 DNA. The D gene is left open where the match is weak. Only part of the rows carry a size: once, few, many, or a class if the clone is expanded.

>NA|TRBJ2-3|NA|TRBV19
CASMHLGGTDTQYF
TGTGCCAGTATGCACCTTGGGGGGACAGATACGCAGTATTTT
>NA|TRBJ2-7|NA|TRBV18
CASSPSRGQSYEQYF
TGTGCCAGCTCACCCTCCCGAGGGCAGTCCTACGAGCAGTACTTC
>NA|TRBJ2-3|NA|TRBV27
CASSAYSTDTQYF
TGTGCCAGCAGTGCCTATAGCACAGATACGCAGTATTTT
>NA|TRBJ2-1|TRBD2|TRBV20-1
CSASSGRSYNEQFF
TGCAGTGCTAGTAGCGGGAGGTCCTACAATGAGCAGTTCTTC
>NA|TRBJ2-1|NA|TRBV7-2
CASSFPPGSSYNEQFF
TGTGCCAGCAGCTTCCCGCCGGGGAGCTCCTACAATGAGCAGTTCTTC
>NA|TRBJ1-3|NA|TRBV11-3
CASSADSSGNTIYF
TGTGCCAGCAGCGCAGACAGCTCTGGAAACACCATATATTTT
>NA|TRBJ1-6|NA|TRBV5-1
CASSPGVTNSPLHF
TGCGCCAGCAGCCCGGGGGTCACGAATTCACCCCTCCACTTT
>NA|TRBJ1-5|NA|TRBV15
CATSRGPGTSNNQPQHF
TGTGCCACCAGCAGGGGTCCCGGGACAAGCAACAATCAGCCCCAGCATTTT
>NA|TRBJ2-1|TRBD2|TRBV5-1
CASSSGNVYNEQFF
TGCGCCAGCTCAAGCGGGAACGTGTACAATGAGCAGTTCTTC
>NA|TRBJ2-5|NA|TRBV3-1/TRBV3-2
CASSQINDKETQYF
TGTGCCAGCAGCCAGATAAACGACAAAGAGACCCAGTACTTC
>NA|TRBJ2-3|NA|TRBV3-1/TRBV3-2
CASAEATTDTQYF
TGTGCCAGCGCCGAGGCCACCACAGATACGCAGTATTTT
>NA|TRBJ1-4|NA|TRBV28
CASSLGGGASNEKLFF
TGTGCCAGCAGTCTCGGCGGGGGCGCTTCTAATGAAAAACTGTTTTTT
>few|TRBJ1-6|NA|TRBV4-3
CASSQDRSHRTPLHF
TGCGCCAGCAGCCAAGATCGTTCCCATAGAACACCCCTCCACTTT
>NA|TRBJ2-5|NA|TRBV7-2
CASSLSKQETQYF
TGTGCCAGCAGCTTAAGCAAACAAGAGACCCAGTACTTC
>NA|TRBJ2-3|NA|TRBV7-6
CASSPGLRDTDTQYF
TGTGCCAGCAGCCCGGGACTCCGGGACACAGATACGCAGTATTTT
>NA|TRBJ1-5|NA|TRBV19
CASSKRQVDGQPQHF
TGTGCCAGTAGTAAAAGACAAGTGGATGGTCAGCCCCAGCATTTT
>NA|TRBJ1-2|NA|TRBV19
CASSRLAGAANYGYTF
TGTGCCAGTAGCAGGCTGGCGGGGGCGGCTAACTATGGCTACACCTTC
>NA|TRBJ2-7|TRBD1|TRBV30
CACRQGSSYEQYF
TGTGCCTGTAGACAGGGGTCTTCCTACGAGCAGTACTTC
>NA|TRBJ2-1|TRBD1|TRBV10-1
CASSESRSTPTRGPVGGDNEQFF
TGCGCCAGCAGTGAGTCGAGGAGCACTCCCACAAGGGGGCCAGTTGGGGGTGACAATGAGCAGTTCTTC
>few|TRBJ2-7|TRBD1|TRBV23-1
CASRYNRDRGNDEQYF
TGCGCCAGCAGATATAACCGGGACAGGGGGAACGACGAGCAGTACTTC
>NA|TRBJ1-4|TRBD1|TRBV6-4
CASRGQGRGNEKLFF
TGTGCCAGCAGAGGACAGGGGCGGGGTAATGAAAAACTGTTTTTT
>NA|TRBJ2-7|TRBD2|TRBV7-2
CASSLVSSGGREQYF
TGTGCCAGCAGCTTAGTGTCTAGCGGAGGACGCGAGCAGTACTTC
>NA|TRBJ2-7|TRBD2|TRBV9
CASSVASGRGEQYF
TGTGCCAGCAGCGTGGCTAGCGGGAGGGGAGAGCAGTACTTC
>NA|TRBJ1-5|NA|TRBV5-6
CASSLYGGDNQPQHF
TGTGCCAGCAGCCTGTACGGGGGTGACAATCAGCCCCAGCATTTT
>NA|TRBJ2-7|TRBD1|TRBV7-3
CASSLGGQAGYEQYF
TGTGCCAGCAGCTTAGGTGGACAGGCAGGCTACGAGCAGTACTTC
>NA|TRBJ2-1|NA|TRBV5-1
CASSPGLDNEQFF
TGCGCCAGCAGCCCTGGACTTGACAATGAGCAGTTCTTC
>NA|TRBJ2-5|TRBD2|TRBV7-7
CASSARLAGGETQYF
TGTGCCAGCAGCGCCCGACTAGCGGGAGGGGAGACCCAGTACTTC
>NA|TRBJ2-7|NA|TRBV6-5
CASSTQAGLAEQYF
TGTGCCAGCAGTACCCAGGCGGGGCTGGCCGAGCAGTACTTC
>NA|TRBJ1-2|TRBD1|TRBV28
CASRATGELLRGYTF
TGTGCCAGCAGGGCTACAGGGGAACTTTTGCGGGGCTACACCTTC
>NA|TRBJ2-5|NA|TRBV6-5
CASSYGGQKETQYF
TGTGCCAGCAGTTACGGGGGACAAAAAGAGACCCAGTACTTC
>NA|TRBJ1-2|TRBD1|TRBV4-1
CASSLQGNYGYTF
TGCGCCAGCAGCCTACAGGGGAACTATGGCTACACCTTC
>NA|TRBJ2-5|TRBD1|TRBV7-2
CASSGQGARETQYF
TGTGCCAGCTCCGGACAGGGGGCACGGGAGACCCAGTACTTC
>NA|TRBJ2-1|NA|TRBV6-5
CASSYGLPGYNEQFF
TGTGCCAGCAGTTACGGACTACCCGGGTACAATGAGCAGTTCTTC
>few|TRBJ2-6|NA|TRBV9
CASAGARGANVLTF
TGTGCCAGCGCGGGGGCGCGGGGGGCCAACGTCCTGACTTTC
>NA|TRBJ2-3|TRBD2|TRBV9
CASSVAGGQSSNTDTQYF
TGTGCCAGCAGCGTAGCGGGAGGGCAGTCCTCTAACACAGATACGCAGTATTTT
>NA|TRBJ1-1|NA|TRBV30
CAWSVFVNTEAFF
TGTGCCTGGAGTGTATTCGTAAACACTGAAGCTTTCTTT
>NA|TRBJ2-3|NA|TRBV7-3
CASSLAGPTDTQYF
TGTGCCAGCAGCTTAGCGGGTCCCACAGATACGCAGTATTTT
>NA|TRBJ1-5|NA|TRBV3-1/TRBV3-2
CASSRTASNQPQHF
TGTGCCAGCAGCCGGACAGCTAGCAATCAGCCCCAGCATTTT
>NA|TRBJ2-1|NA|TRBV7-2
CAGKSGASSYNEQFF
TGTGCCGGAAAGAGTGGGGCTAGCTCCTACAATGAGCAGTTCTTC
>NA|TRBJ1-1|NA|TRBV12-3/TRBV12-4
CASSLRGYTEAFF
TGTGCCAGCAGTTTACGAGGGTACACTGAAGCTTTCTTT
>NA|TRBJ1-2|TRBD1|TRBV5-8
CASSLGGGQLYGYTF
TGTGCCAGCAGCTTGGGAGGGGGACAGCTCTATGGCTACACCTTC
>NA|TRBJ2-1|NA|TRBV5-1
CASSFVFDEQFF
TGCGCCAGCAGCTTCGTGTTCGATGAGCAGTTCTTC
>few|TRBJ1-6|NA|TRBV7-2
CASSLGQGSPLHF
TGTGCCAGCAGCTTGGGACAAGGTTCACCCCTCCACTTT
>NA|TRBJ1-4|NA|TRBV30
CAWCRGTVGNEKLFF
TGTGCCTGGTGCCGTGGGACTGTCGGGAATGAAAAACTGTTTTTT
>NA|TRBJ2-2|TRBD2|TRBV7-3
CASSSRGTSGAGELFF
TGTGCCAGCAGTTCCCGGGGTACTAGCGGGGCCGGGGAGCTGTTTTTT
>NA|TRBJ1-6|TRBD1|TRBV10-3
CAISELTGGNSPLHF
TGTGCCATCAGTGAGCTCACAGGGGGAAATTCACCCCTCCACTTT
>NA|TRBJ2-1|NA|TRBV7-2
CASSLTPSTRNEQFF
TGTGCCAGCAGCTTAACTCCTAGCACACGCAATGAGCAGTTCTTC
>many|TRBJ1-1|NA|TRBV19
CASSIDQRGTNTEAFF
TGTGCCAGTAGTATAGACCAACGGGGGACGAACACTGAAGCTTTCTTT
>NA|TRBJ1-6|TRBD1|TRBV7-6
CASSLVTGGYSPLHF
TGTGCCAGCAGCTTGGTGACAGGGGGCTATTCACCCCTCCACTTT
>NA|TRBJ1-5|NA|TRBV3-1/TRBV3-2
CASSPGQINQPQHF
TGTGCCAGCAGCCCTGGACAGATCAATCAGCCCCAGCATTTT
>NA|TRBJ2-3|TRBD2|TRBV6-6
CASTVSGRVDTQYF
TGTGCCAGCACGGTTAGCGGGAGGGTAGATACGCAGTATTTT
>NA|TRBJ2-3|TRBD2|TRBV10-3
CAISDSSGTDTQYF
TGTGCCATCAGTGATAGTAGCGGGACAGATACGCAGTATTTT
>NA|TRBJ2-7|NA|TRBV19
CASSTQGYEQYF
TGTGCCAGTAGTACACAGGGCTACGAGCAGTACTTC
>NA|TRBJ1-6|NA|TRBV7-9
CASSRAGMDSPLHF
TGTGCCAGCAGCCGAGCGGGGATGGATTCACCCCTCCACTTT
>few|TRBJ2-3|TRBD2|TRBV3-1/TRBV3-2
CASSQSIGLAGIIDTQYF
TGTGCCAGCAGCCAATCAATTGGACTAGCGGGAATCATAGATACGCAGTATTTT
>once|TRBJ2-7|NA|TRBV6-5
CASSSAPQGYEQYF
TGTGCCAGCAGTTCAGCGCCACAGGGTTACGAGCAGTACTTC
>NA|TRBJ2-5|NA|TRBV28
CASSTSSRGTQYF
TGTGCCAGCAGTACTTCTAGTAGGGGGACCCAGTACTTC
>NA|TRBJ2-1|TRBD2|TRBV7-3
CASSLIPSGLSSSYNEQFF
TGTGCCAGCAGCTTAATACCTAGCGGATTATCAAGCTCCTACAATGAGCAGTTCTTC
>once|TRBJ1-2|TRBD1|TRBV18
CASSPRNGQGNYGYTF
TGTGCCAGCTCACCACGAAATGGACAGGGGAACTATGGCTACACCTTC
>few|TRBJ2-5|NA|TRBV2
CVGAYQETQYF
TGTGTGGGGGCGTACCAAGAGACCCAGTACTTC